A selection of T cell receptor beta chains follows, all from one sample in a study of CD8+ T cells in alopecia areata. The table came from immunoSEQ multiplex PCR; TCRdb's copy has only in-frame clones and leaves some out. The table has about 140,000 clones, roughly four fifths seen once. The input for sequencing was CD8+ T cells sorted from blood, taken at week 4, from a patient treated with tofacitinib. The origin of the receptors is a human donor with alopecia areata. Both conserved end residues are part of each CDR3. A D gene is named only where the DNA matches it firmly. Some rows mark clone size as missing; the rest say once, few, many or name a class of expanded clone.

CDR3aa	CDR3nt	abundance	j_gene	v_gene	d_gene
CSVPQGGEQFF	TGCAGCGTTCCCCAGGGGGGTGAGCAGTTCTTC	NA	TRBJ2-1	TRBV29-1	NA
CASSIHTTGELFF	TGTGCCAGTAGTATACACACAACCGGGGAGCTGTTTTTT	NA	TRBJ2-2	TRBV19	NA
CASSQDVIGTGFSYEQYF	TGCGCCAGCAGCCAAGACGTGATCGGGACAGGGTTCTCCTACGAGCAGTACTTC	NA	TRBJ2-7	TRBV4-1	TRBD1
CASSSPGISGSLGEQFF	TGTGCCAGCAGTTCCCCCGGGATTAGCGGGTCCTTGGGTGAGCAGTTCTTC	NA	TRBJ2-1	TRBV27	TRBD2
CASSRTTTDTQYF	TGTGCCAGTAGTAGGACCACCACAGATACGCAGTATTTT	NA	TRBJ2-3	TRBV19	NA
CASRGMWGTEAFF	TGTGCCAGCAGAGGGATGTGGGGCACTGAAGCTTTCTTT	NA	TRBJ1-1	TRBV6-5	NA
CASSPLGREAQYF	TGTGCCAGCAGTCCCCTGGGCAGGGAGGCCCAGTACTTC	NA	TRBJ2-5	TRBV27	NA
CASSWDDPGNEQYF	TGCGCCAGCAGCTGGGACGATCCGGGAAACGAGCAGTACTTC	NA	TRBJ2-7	TRBV5-1	NA
CASSLHASGGPDNEQFF	TGCGCCAGCAGCTTGCATGCTAGCGGGGGGCCGGACAATGAGCAGTTCTTC	few	TRBJ2-1	TRBV5-1	TRBD2
CASSLASRGEDTQYF	TGCGCCAGCAGCCTAGCTTCGCGGGGGGAAGATACGCAGTATTTT	NA	TRBJ2-3	TRBV4-1	TRBD2
CASSPSSGANVLTF	TGTGCCAGCAGTCCGAGCTCTGGGGCCAACGTCCTGACTTTC	NA	TRBJ2-6	TRBV7-8	NA
CASSSDRVYNEQFF	TGTGCCAGCAGCTCGGACAGAGTCTACAATGAGCAGTTCTTC	NA	TRBJ2-1	TRBV7-2	NA
CSVVGSDGQNIQYF	TGCAGCGTTGTAGGATCGGACGGGCAAAACATTCAGTACTTC	NA	TRBJ2-4	TRBV29-1	NA
CASSLVSGARLEGYTF	TGTGCCAGCAGTTTAGTGTCAGGCGCTCGGCTCGAGGGCTACACCTTC	NA	TRBJ1-2	TRBV27	NA
CASSAIQGDYGYTF	TGTGCCAGCAGCGCAATCCAGGGTGATTATGGCTACACCTTC	once	TRBJ1-2	TRBV9	NA
CASSLGPGEASSGANVLTF	TGTGCCAGCAGCTTGGGGCCTGGGGAGGCTAGCTCTGGGGCCAACGTCCTGACTTTC	NA	TRBJ2-6	TRBV5-4	NA
CASSAGTPRFSYEQYF	TGTGCCAGCAGTGCCGGGACACCGAGATTCTCCTACGAGCAGTACTTC	NA	TRBJ2-7	TRBV6-1	NA
CASRSTLSGNTIYF	TGTGCCAGCCGGAGCACCCTGTCTGGAAACACCATATATTTT	NA	TRBJ1-3	TRBV25-1	NA
CASSLSPGSSNQPQHF	TGTGCCAGCAGTTTATCGCCAGGGTCTAGCAATCAGCCCCAGCATTTT	NA	TRBJ1-5	TRBV27	NA
CASSQLTGGSSYNEQFF	TGCGCCAGCAGCCAGCTCACGGGGGGGAGCTCCTACAATGAGCAGTTCTTC	NA	TRBJ2-1	TRBV4-1	TRBD2
CAWNPGVEQFF	TGTGCCTGGAATCCGGGTGTGGAGCAGTTCTTC	once	TRBJ2-1	TRBV30	NA
CASSFTSGAYEQYF	TGTGCCAGCAGTTTCACTAGCGGGGCCTACGAGCAGTACTTC	NA	TRBJ2-7	TRBV27	TRBD2
CASSQEEDYGEQFF	TGTGCCAGCAGCCAAGAAGAGGACTACGGTGAGCAGTTCTTC	NA	TRBJ2-1	TRBV4-2	NA
CASSHWTDLYTDTQYF	TGCGCCAGCAGCCATTGGACAGACCTTTACACAGATACGCAGTATTTT	NA	TRBJ2-3	TRBV4-1	NA
CASSQEASGSTDTQYF	TGCGCCAGCAGCCAAGAGGCTAGCGGGAGCACAGATACGCAGTATTTT	NA	TRBJ2-3	TRBV4-3	TRBD2
CASSHLGFSYEQYF	TGTGCCAGCAGTCATCTAGGATTCTCCTACGAGCAGTACTTC	NA	TRBJ2-7	TRBV7-8	NA
CASVDDLNGYTF	TGTGCCAGCGTCGATGATCTGAATGGCTACACCTTC	NA	TRBJ1-2	TRBV2	NA
CASSLGVRGRDAGANVLTF	TGTGCCAGCAGCTTAGGAGTCAGGGGGCGCGATGCTGGGGCCAACGTCCTGACTTTC	NA	TRBJ2-6	TRBV7-9	TRBD1
CATSRAILDTQYF	TGTGCCACCAGCAGGGCTATTTTGGATACGCAGTATTTT	NA	TRBJ2-3	TRBV15	NA
CASSSGTGQLREQYF	TGTGCCAGCAGCTCCGGGACAGGGCAACTCCGCGAGCAGTACTTC	few	TRBJ2-7	TRBV7-9	TRBD1
CASSGSISPMNTEAFF	TGTGCCAGCAGCGGATCCATCAGTCCTATGAACACTGAAGCTTTCTTT	NA	TRBJ1-1	TRBV2	NA
CASSPQSYEQYF	TGTGCCAGCAGCCCCCAAAGCTACGAGCAGTACTTC	NA	TRBJ2-7	TRBV2	NA
CASSLTGGTTDTQYF	TGTGCCAGCAGCTTAACAGGGGGAACGACAGATACGCAGTATTTT	NA	TRBJ2-3	TRBV7-9	TRBD1
CASSLSGAGANVLTF	TGTGCCAGCAGTTTATCTGGGGCTGGGGCCAACGTCCTGACTTTC	NA	TRBJ2-6	TRBV27	NA
CASTGQGIRNEQFF	TGTGCCAGCACGGGACAGGGGATACGGAATGAGCAGTTCTTC	NA	TRBJ2-1	TRBV6-6	TRBD1
CASSYSVYGSNTEAFF	TGTGCCAGCAGTTACTCCGTTTATGGCTCGAACACTGAAGCTTTCTTT	NA	TRBJ1-1	TRBV6-6	NA
CSVDPGQGARETQYF	TGCAGCGTTGACCCAGGACAGGGGGCCCGGGAGACCCAGTACTTC	NA	TRBJ2-5	TRBV29-1	TRBD1
CASSSHRGSYEQYF	TGTGCCAGCAGTTCCCACAGGGGCTCCTACGAGCAGTACTTC	NA	TRBJ2-7	TRBV6-5	TRBD1
CASSLQAPGSITGELFF	TGTGCCAGCAGTTTGCAAGCCCCAGGGTCGATTACCGGGGAGCTGTTTTTT	NA	TRBJ2-2	TRBV27	NA
CASSLLTDLGASGHNEQFF	TGTGCCAGCAGTTTACTTACGGATCTCGGGGCAAGCGGACACAATGAGCAGTTCTTC	NA	TRBJ2-1	TRBV27	NA
CASSLEGLAGHLWETQYF	TGTGCCAGCAGCTTAGAAGGACTAGCGGGGCACTTATGGGAGACCCAGTACTTC	NA	TRBJ2-5	TRBV7-2	TRBD2